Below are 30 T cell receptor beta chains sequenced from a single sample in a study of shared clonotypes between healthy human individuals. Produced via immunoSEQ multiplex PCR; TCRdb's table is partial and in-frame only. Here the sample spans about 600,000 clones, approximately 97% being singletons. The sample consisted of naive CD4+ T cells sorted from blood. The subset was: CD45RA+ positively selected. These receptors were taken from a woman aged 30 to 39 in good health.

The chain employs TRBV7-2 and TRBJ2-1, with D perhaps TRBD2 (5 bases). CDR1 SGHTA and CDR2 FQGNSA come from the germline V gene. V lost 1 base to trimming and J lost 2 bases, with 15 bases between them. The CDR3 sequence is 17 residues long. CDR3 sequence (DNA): TGTGCCAGCAGCTTAGACTTTTGGACCGGGACCTACAATGAGCAGTTCTTC. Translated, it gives CASSLDFWTGTYNEQFF.

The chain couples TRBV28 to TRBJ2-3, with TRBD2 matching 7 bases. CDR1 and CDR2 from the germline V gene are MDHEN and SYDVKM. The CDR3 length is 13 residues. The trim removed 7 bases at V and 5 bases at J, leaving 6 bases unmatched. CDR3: CASIEASGDTQYF. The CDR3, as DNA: TGTGCCAGCATAGAGGCTAGCGGAGATACGCAGTATTTT.

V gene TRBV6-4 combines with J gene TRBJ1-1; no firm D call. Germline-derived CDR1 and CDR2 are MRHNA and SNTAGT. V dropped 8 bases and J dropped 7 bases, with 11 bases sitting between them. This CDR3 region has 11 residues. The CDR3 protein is CASRNQDEAFF. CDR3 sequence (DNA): TGTGCCAGCCGGAATCAGGATGAAGCTTTCTTT.

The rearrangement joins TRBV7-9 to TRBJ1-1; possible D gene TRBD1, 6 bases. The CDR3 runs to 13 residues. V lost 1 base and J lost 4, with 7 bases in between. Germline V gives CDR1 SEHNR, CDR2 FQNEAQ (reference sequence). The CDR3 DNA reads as TGTGCCAGCAGCTTAGACAGGGTCACTGAAGCTTTCTTT. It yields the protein CASSLDRVTEAFF.

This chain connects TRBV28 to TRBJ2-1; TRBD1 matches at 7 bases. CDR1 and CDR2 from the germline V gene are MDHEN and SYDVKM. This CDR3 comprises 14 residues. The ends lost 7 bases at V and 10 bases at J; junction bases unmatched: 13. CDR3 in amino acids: CASTKTGPGDEQFF. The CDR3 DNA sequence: TGTGCCAGCACTAAGACAGGGCCCGGGGACGAGCAGTTCTTC.

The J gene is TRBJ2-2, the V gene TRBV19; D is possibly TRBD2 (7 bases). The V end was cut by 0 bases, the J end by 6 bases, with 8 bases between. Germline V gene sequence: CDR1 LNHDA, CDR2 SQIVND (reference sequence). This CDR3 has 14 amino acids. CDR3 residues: CASSIERGPGELFF. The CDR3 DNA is TGTGCCAGTAGTATAGAGCGGGGGCCCGGGGAGCTGTTTTTT.

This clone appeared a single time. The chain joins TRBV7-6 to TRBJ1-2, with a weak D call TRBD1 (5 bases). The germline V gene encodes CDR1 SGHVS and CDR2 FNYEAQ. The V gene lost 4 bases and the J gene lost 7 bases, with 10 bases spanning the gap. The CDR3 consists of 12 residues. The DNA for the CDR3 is TGTGCCAGCAGCTCTCAGGGCGCTGGCTACACCTTC. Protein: CASSSQGAGYTF.

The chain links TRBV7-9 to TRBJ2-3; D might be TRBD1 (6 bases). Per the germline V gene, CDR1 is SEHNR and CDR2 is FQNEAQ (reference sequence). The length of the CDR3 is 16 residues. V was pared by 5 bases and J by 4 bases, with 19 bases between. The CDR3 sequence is CASSPPQGTLPDTQYF. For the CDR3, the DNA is TGTGCCAGCAGCCCTCCGCAGGGGACCCTCCCAGATACGCAGTATTTT. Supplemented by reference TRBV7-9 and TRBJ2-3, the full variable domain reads DTGVSQNPRHKITKRGQNVTFRCDPISEHNRLYWYRQTLGQGPEFLTYFQNEAQLEKSRLLSDRFSAERPKGSFSTLEIQRTEQGDSAMYLCASSPPQGTLPDTQYFGPGTRLTVL.

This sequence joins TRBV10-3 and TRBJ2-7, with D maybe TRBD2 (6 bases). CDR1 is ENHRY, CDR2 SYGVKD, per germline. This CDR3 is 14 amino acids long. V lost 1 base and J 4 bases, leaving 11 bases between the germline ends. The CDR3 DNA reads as TGTGCCATCAGTGAGTGGCAGGAGGGGTACGAGCAGTACTTC. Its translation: CAISEWQEGYEQYF.

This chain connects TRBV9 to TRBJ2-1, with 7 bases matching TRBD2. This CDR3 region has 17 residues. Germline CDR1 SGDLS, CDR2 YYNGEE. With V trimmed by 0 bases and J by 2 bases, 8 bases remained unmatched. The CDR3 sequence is CASSVVGGTSAYNEQFF. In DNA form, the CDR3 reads TGTGCCAGCAGCGTAGTGGGAGGTACTAGCGCCTACAATGAGCAGTTCTTC.

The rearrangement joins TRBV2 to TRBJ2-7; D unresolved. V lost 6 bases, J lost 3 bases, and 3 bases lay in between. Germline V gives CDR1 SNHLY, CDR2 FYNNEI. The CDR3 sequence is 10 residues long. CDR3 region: CASRFYEQYF. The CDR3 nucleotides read TGTGCCAGCAGGTTCTACGAGCAGTACTTC.

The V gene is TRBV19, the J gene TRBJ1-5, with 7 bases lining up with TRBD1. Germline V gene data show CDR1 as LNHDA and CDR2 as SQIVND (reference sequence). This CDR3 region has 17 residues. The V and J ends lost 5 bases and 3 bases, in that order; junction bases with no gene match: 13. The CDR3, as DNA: TGTGCCAGTAGTCAGAATACCGGACAGGCCGACAATCAGCCCCAGCATTTT. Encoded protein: CASSQNTGQADNQPQHF. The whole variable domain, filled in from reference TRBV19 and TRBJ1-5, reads DGGITQSPKYLFRKEGQNVTLSCEQNLNHDAMYWYRQDPGQGLRLIYYSQIVNDFQKGDIAEGYSVSREKKESFPLTVTSAQKNPTAFYLCASSQNTGQADNQPQHFGDGTRLSIL.

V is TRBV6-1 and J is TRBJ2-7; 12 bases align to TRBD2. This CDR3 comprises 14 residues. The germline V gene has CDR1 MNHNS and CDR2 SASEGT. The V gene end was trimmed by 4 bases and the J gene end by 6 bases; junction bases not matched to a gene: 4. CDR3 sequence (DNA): TGTGCCAGCAGTGGACTAGCGGGAGCCCTCGAGCAGTACTTC. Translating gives CASSGLAGALEQYF.

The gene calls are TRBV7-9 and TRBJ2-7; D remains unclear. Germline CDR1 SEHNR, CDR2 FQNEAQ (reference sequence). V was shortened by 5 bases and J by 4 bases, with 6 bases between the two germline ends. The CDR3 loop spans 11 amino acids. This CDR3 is CASSALYEQYF. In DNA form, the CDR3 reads TGTGCCAGCAGCGCCCTATACGAGCAGTACTTC.

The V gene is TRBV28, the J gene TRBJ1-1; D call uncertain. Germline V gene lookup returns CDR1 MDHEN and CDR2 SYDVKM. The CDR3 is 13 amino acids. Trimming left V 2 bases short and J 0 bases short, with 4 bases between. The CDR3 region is CASSLRMNTEAFF. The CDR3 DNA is TGTGCCAGCAGTTTAAGAATGAACACTGAAGCTTTCTTT.

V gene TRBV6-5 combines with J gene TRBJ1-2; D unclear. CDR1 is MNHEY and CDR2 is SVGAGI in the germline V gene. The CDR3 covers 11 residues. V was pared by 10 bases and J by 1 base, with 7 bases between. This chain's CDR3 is CATAHNYGYTF. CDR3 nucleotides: TGTGCCACCGCCCATAACTATGGCTACACCTTC.

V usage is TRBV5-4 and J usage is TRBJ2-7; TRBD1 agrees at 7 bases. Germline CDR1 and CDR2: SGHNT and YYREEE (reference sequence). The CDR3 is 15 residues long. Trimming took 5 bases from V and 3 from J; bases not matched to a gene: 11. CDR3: CASSPNQGVVYEQYF. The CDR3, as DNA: TGTGCCAGCAGTCCCAACCAGGGGGTGGTCTACGAGCAGTACTTC.

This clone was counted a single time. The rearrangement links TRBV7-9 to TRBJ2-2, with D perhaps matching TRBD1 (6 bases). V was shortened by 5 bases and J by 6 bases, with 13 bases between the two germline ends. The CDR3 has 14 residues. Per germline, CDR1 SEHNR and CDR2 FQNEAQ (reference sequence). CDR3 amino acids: CASSPQQGSGELFF. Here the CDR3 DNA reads TGTGCCAGCAGCCCCCAACAGGGTTCCGGGGAGCTGTTTTTT.

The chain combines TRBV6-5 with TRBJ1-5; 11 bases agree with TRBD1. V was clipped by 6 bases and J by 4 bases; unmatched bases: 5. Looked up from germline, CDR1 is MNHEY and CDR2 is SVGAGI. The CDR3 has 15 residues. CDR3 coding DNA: TGTGCCAGCAGGCCGGACAGGGGGCCTAATCAGCCCCAGCATTTT. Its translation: CASRPDRGPNQPQHF.

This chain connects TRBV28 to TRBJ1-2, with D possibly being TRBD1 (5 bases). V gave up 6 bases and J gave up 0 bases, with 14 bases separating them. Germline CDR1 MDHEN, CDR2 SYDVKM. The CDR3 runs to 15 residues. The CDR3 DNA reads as TGTGCCAGCAGCTCAAGCCCAGGGCCTAACTATGGCTACACCTTC. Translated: CASSSSPGPNYGYTF.

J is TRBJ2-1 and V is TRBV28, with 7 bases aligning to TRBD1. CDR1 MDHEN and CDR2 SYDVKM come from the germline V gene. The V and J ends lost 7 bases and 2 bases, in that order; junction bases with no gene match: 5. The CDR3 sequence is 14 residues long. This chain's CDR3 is CASTRDSTYNEQFF. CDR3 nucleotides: TGTGCCAGCACGAGGGACAGTACCTACAATGAGCAGTTCTTC. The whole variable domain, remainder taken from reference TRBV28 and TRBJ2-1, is DVKVTQSSRYLVKRTGEKVFLECVQDMDHENMFWYRQDPGLGLRLIYFSYDVKMKEKGDIPEGYSVSREKKERFSLILESASTNQTSMYLCASTRDSTYNEQFFGPGTRLTVL.

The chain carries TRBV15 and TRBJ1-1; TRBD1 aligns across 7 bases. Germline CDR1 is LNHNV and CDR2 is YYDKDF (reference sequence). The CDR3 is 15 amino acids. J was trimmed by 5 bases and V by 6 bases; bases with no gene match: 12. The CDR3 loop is CATSPQDRARTEAFF. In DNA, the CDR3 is TGTGCCACCAGTCCCCAAGACAGGGCGCGGACTGAAGCTTTCTTT.

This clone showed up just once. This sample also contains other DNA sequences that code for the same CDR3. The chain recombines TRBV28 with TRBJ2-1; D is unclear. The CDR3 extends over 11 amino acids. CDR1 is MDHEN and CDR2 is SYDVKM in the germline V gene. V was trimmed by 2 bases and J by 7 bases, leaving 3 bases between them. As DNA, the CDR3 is TGTGCCAGCAGTTTACGAAATGAGCAGTTCTTC. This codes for CASSLRNEQFF.

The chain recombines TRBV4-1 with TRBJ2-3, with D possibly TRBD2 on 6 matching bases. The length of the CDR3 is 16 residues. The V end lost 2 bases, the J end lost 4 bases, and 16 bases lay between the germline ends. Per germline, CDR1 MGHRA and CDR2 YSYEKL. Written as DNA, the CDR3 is TGCGCCAGCAGCCAACCCGGACTACCGGCGGCAGATACGCAGTATTTT. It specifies CASSQPGLPAADTQYF.

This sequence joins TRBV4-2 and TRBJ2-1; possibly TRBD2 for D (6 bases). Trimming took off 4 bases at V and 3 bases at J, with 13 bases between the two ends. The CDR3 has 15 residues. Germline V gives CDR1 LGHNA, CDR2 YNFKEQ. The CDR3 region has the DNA TGTGCCAGCAGCCCAGGGTCGGGGGTCTACAATGAGCAGTTCTTC. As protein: CASSPGSGVYNEQFF.

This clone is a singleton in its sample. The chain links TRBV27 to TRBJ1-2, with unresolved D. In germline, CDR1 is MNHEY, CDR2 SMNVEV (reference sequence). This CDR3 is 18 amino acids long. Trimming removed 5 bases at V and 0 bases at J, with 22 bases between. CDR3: CASSTHFRVTTTNYGYTF. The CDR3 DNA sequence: TGTGCCAGCAGTACCCACTTCCGCGTTACCACCACTAACTATGGCTACACCTTC.

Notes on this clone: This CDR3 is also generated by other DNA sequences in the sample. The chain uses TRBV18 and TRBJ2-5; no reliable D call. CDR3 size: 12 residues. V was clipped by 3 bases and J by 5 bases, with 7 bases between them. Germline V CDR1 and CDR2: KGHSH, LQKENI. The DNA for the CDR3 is TGTGCCAGCTCACCCGGCCGCGAGACCCAGTACTTC. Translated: CASSPGRETQYF.

The CDR3 DNA is TGTGCCAGCAGCGTAGGGACTAGCGGGAGGTACTCCTACGAGCAGTACTTC. It specifies CASSVGTSGRYSYEQYF. The chain couples TRBV9 to TRBJ2-7; the match to TRBD2 covers 14 bases. Looked up from germline, CDR1 is SGDLS and CDR2 is YYNGEE. The CDR3 has 17 amino acids. J lost 0 bases, V lost 0 bases, and 2 bases had no gene match. Supplemented by reference TRBV9 and TRBJ2-7, the full variable domain reads DSGVTQTPKHLITATGQRVTLRCSPRSGDLSVYWYQQSLDQGLQFLIQYYNGEERAKGNILERFSAQQFPDLHSELNLSSLELGDSALYFCASSVGTSGRYSYEQYFGPGTRLTVT.

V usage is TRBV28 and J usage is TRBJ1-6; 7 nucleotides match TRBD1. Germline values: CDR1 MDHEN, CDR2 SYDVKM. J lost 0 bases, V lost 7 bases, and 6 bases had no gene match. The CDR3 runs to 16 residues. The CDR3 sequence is CASTRGGISYNSPLHF. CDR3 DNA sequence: TGTGCCAGCACCCGAGGGGGCATCTCCTATAATTCACCCCTCCACTTT.

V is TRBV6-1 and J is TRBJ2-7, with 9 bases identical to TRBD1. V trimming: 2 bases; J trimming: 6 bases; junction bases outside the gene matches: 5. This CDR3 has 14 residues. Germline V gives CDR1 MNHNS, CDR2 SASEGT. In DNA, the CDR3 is TGTGCCAGCAGTGAATTGTACAGGGGGCGCGAGCAGTACTTC. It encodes CASSELYRGREQYF.